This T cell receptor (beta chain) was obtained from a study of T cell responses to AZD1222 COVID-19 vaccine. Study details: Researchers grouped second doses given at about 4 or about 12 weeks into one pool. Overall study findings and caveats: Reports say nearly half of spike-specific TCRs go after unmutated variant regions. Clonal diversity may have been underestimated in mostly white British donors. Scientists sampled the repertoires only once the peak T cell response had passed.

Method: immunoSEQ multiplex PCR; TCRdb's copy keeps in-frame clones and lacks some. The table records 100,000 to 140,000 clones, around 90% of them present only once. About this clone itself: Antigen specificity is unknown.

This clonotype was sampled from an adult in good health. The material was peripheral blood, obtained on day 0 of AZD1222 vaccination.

The CDR3 loop is CASSQPGAPGKEKLFF. In DNA form, the CDR3 reads TGTGCCAGCAGCCAACCAGGGGCTCCAGGTAAGGAAAAACTGTTTTTT. The chain has TRBV3-1 (or the pseudogene TRBV3-2) and TRBJ1-4; D perhaps matches TRBD1 (6 bases). The CDR3 extends over 16 amino acids. Germline V gene lookup returns CDR1 LGHDT and CDR2 YNNKEL (reference sequence). Trimming shortened V by 2 bases and J by 8 bases, and 18 bases separated the two germline ends.